These 6 T cell receptor beta chains originate from one sample sequenced in a study of metastatic and nonmetastatic thyroid tumors (dated by TCRdb to about 2020). Library method: PCR. The sequencer was an Illumina HiSeq 4000. The public reads were quality trimmed at Q25 with fastp and then assembled into clones with MiXCR by TCRdb, keeping productive beta chains. The sample profile shows approximately 20,000 clones; about 20% of them were found once. More than 9% of the sample goes to the ten largest clones. None of the patients had been given any treatment before thyroid surgery. Sequenced input: tumor tissue. Receptor source: a male donor with papillary thyroid cancer or a benign thyroid nodule (not recorded which). Some clones in this sample may be carry-over from other donors' samples.

Details on this clone: The CDR3 does not end in the conserved phenylalanine or tryptophan, so this is likely a read error. The chain links TRBV10-1 to TRBJ2-3; D call uncertain. The V gene's germline CDR1 is WNHNN and CDR2 SYGVQD (reference sequence). The CDR3 is made up of 14 amino acids. The CDR3 is CASRESRLGDTQYV. CDR3 sequence (DNA): TGCGCCAGCCGTGAGTCTAGGCTAGGGGATACGCAGTATGTG.

This clone appeared a few times. The genes are TRBV6-1 and TRBJ2-7; TRBD1 aligns across 9 bases. V shed 8 bases and J 7 bases; nucleotides not matched to a gene: 9. The CDR3 totals 13 residues. Germline CDR1 and CDR2: MNHNS and SASEGT. The CDR3 is CASLGTGMGEQYF. DNA for the CDR3: TGTGCCAGCTTGGGGACAGGGATGGGGGAGCAGTACTTC.

This clone was detected only a few times. A much larger clone lies one base from this, so it may be a read error. The sample has other DNA sequences that encode this CDR3 too. The chain carries TRBV29-1 and TRBJ2-2; perhaps D is TRBD1 or TRBD2 (5 bases each). Trimming took off 6 bases at V and 5 bases at J, with 19 bases between the two ends. The CDR3 consists of 15 residues. Germline V gives CDR1 SQVTM, CDR2 ANQGSEA. CDR3 loop: CSVKTGQGETGELFF. The CDR3 coding sequence is TGCAGCGTAAAAACGGGGCAGGGAGAAACCGGGGAGCTGTTTTTT.

This clone is medium-sized. J is TRBJ2-7 and V is TRBV20-1, with TRBD2 matching 8 bases. Trimming cost V 3 bases and J 0 bases; bases outside gene matches: 7. The CDR3 contains 15 residues. From germline, CDR1 is DFQATT and CDR2 SNEGSKA (reference sequence). CDR3: CSARFSGNPSYEQYF. CDR3 DNA: TGCAGTGCTAGGTTTAGCGGGAACCCCTCCTACGAGCAGTACTTC.

This clone was observed a handful of times. A much larger clone differs from this one at a single base, so this may be a read error. Other DNA sequences of this sample code for an identical CDR3. This chain joins TRBV19 and TRBJ1-1; unclear D gene. The CDR3 has 16 amino acids. Germline lookup yields CDR1 LNHDA and CDR2 SQIVND (reference sequence). DNA for the CDR3: TGTGCCAGTAGTCGAGTAGATTTTGGCCCGAACACCGAAGCTTTCTTT. The encoded protein is CASSRVDFGPNTEAFF.

This chain connects TRBV5-4 to TRBJ1-2; weak D call: TRBD1 (5 bases). CDR1 is SGHNT, CDR2 YYREEE, per germline (reference sequence). The CDR3 consists of 14 residues. V was pared by 2 bases and J by 6 bases, with 14 bases between. Written as DNA, the CDR3 is TGTGCCAGCAGCTTTGGGGGGAAATTAGATGGCTACACCTTC. Protein product: CASSFGGKLDGYTF.